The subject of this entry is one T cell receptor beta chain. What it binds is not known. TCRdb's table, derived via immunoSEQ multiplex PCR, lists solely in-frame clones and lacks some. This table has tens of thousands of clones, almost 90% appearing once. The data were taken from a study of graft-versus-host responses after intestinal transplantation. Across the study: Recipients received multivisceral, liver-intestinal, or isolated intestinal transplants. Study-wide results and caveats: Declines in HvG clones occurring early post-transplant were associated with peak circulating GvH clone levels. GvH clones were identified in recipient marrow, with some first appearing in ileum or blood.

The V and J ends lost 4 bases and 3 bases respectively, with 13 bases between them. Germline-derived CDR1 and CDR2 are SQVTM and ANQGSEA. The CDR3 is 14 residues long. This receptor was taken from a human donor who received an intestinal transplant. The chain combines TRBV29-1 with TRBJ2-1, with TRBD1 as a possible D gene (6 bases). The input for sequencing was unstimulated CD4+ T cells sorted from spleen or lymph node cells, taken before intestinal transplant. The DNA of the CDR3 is TGCAGCGTTGGCTCCGGACAGAACTACAATGAGCAGTTCTTC. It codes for CSVGSGQNYNEQFF.